This record concerns one T cell receptor (beta chain) sequence. The antigen is undetermined. This sample stems from a study of shared clonotypes between healthy human individuals. Study context: The plates for each donor numbered three CD4 naive, three CD4 memory, two CD8 naive and one CD8 memory. Study-level points and caveats: Clonotypes that were shared across a handful of donors made up roughly 5% of naive CD4 clonotypes.

The donors were all Caucasian adults (living in Nashville, Tennessee). CD45RA+ naive and CD45RA-negative memory subsets were separated from CD4+ cells. Here immunoSEQ multiplex PCR was the method, and the copy in TCRdb shows in-frame clones only, minus some. There are 2 million to 3 million clones in the sample; 80% to 95% occur only once, and more than 0.35% lies in the top ten. CDR3 size: 15 residues. Germline V gives CDR1 SGHNT, CDR2 YENEEA. V lost 5 bases to trimming and J lost 3 bases; unmatched junction nucleotides: 6. This clonotype was obtained from a man aged 18 to 30 in good health. Some clones in this sample may be carry-over from other donors' samples. Sequencing was carried out using naive CD4+ T cells from PBMCs. Subset given: CD45RA+ positively selected. The chain has TRBV11-3 and TRBJ2-3, with TRBD1 matching over 9 bases. CDR3 coding DNA: TGTGCCAGCAGCCCACCGGGACAGGGAACAGATACGCAGTATTTT. It translates to CASSPPGQGTDTQYF. Full variable domain (remainder filled in from reference TRBV11-3 and TRBJ2-3): EAGVVQSPRYKIIEKKQPVAFWCNPISGHNTLYWYLQNLGQGPELLIRYENEEAVDDSQLPKDRFSAERLKGVDSTLKIQPAELGDSAVYLCASSPPGQGTDTQYFGPGTRLTVL.